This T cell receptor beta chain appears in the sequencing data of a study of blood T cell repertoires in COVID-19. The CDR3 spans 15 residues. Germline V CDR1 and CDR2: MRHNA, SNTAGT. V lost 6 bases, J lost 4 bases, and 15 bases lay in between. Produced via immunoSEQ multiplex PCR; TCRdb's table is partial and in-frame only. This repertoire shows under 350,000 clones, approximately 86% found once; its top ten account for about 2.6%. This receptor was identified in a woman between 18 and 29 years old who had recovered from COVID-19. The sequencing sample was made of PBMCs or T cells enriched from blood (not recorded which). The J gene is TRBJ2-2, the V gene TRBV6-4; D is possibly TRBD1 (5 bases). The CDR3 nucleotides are TGTGCCAGCAGGGCGCGCAGGGTATCCACCGGGGAGCTGTTTTTT. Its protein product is CASRARRVSTGELFF.